Listed below are T cell receptor beta chains from one sample, sequenced in a study of cytomegalovirus exposure and HLA in healthy donors. Profiling relied on immunoSEQ multiplex PCR, and the TCRdb table lists in-frame clones only, not all of them. The sample carries approximately 170,000 clones, 70% recorded once. The material sequenced was PBMCs. These receptors originate from a man between 18 and 29 years old in good health and CMV-seropositive. CDR3s include the opening cysteine and the closing phenylalanine or tryptophan. Fields, in order: V gene, D gene, clone size, J gene, CDR3 protein, CDR3 DNA. A D gene is named only where the DNA matches it firmly. Some rows have no size entry. The others give once, few or many, or a class for an expanded clone.

TRBV5-6	TRBD1	once	TRBJ1-1	CASRRTGITEAFF	TGTGCCAGCAGACGGACAGGGATCACTGAAGCTTTCTTT
TRBV5-6	-	few	TRBJ2-6	CASSSGQGGESGANVLTF	TGTGCCAGCAGCTCAGGACAGGGAGGGGAATCTGGGGCCAACGTCCTGACTTTC
TRBV28	TRBD1	-	TRBJ1-1	CASSFGTGRHTEAFF	TGTGCCAGCAGTTTCGGGACAGGTAGGCACACTGAAGCTTTCTTT
TRBV5-6	-	few	TRBJ1-1	CASSLETRYTEAFF	TGTGCCAGCAGCTTGGAGACGAGGTACACTGAAGCTTTCTTT
TRBV7-3	TRBD2	-	TRBJ2-5	CASSLGLAGGQETQYF	TGTGCCAGCAGCTTAGGACTAGCGGGGGGGCAGGAGACCCAGTACTTC
TRBV6-1	TRBD1	-	TRBJ1-1	CASSVPGQGAMNTEAFF	TGTGCCAGCAGTGTGCCCGGACAGGGGGCAATGAACACTGAAGCTTTCTTT
TRBV28	TRBD2	-	TRBJ2-3	CASSLGLAGVVDTQYF	TGTGCCAGCAGTTTAGGGCTAGCGGGAGTAGTAGATACGCAGTATTTT
TRBV5-1	TRBD1	-	TRBJ2-2	CASSLSGTGVSAGELFF	TGCGCCAGCAGCTTATCCGGGACAGGGGTTTCGGCCGGGGAGCTGTTTTTT
TRBV6-5	-	-	TRBJ1-5	CASRDRDQPQHF	TGTGCCAGCAGGGACAGAGATCAGCCCCAGCATTTT
TRBV30	-	-	TRBJ1-6	CAWGGPGTRDNSPLHF	TGTGCCTGGGGGGGCCCAGGGACGCGAGATAATTCACCCCTCCACTTT
TRBV14	-	few	TRBJ1-1	CASSRLTGNTEAFF	TGTGCCAGCAGCCGATTGACAGGGAACACTGAAGCTTTCTTT
TRBV25-1	-	-	TRBJ1-2	CASSEAGLYGYTF	TGTGCCAGCAGTGAAGCAGGATTGTATGGCTACACCTTC
TRBV7-2	TRBD2	-	TRBJ2-5	CASSLSLTSGEQTQYF	TGTGCCAGCAGCTTATCTTTGACTAGCGGGGAGCAGACCCAGTACTTC
TRBV7-2	-	-	TRBJ2-5	CASSPTSWGRETQYF	TGTGCCAGCAGCCCGACCTCCTGGGGCAGAGAGACCCAGTACTTC
TRBV16	-	-	TRBJ1-1	CASSQWTTGGTEAFF	TGTGCCAGCAGCCAATGGACGACGGGAGGCACTGAAGCTTTCTTT